The 19 T cell receptor beta chains below all came from one sample that was sequenced in a study of blood T cell repertoires in COVID-19. Data came from immunoSEQ multiplex PCR; TCRdb stores just in-frame clones and leaves some out. The sample comprises roughly 250,000 clones, around 89% of which are singletons, and around 0.84% rests with the top ten. Specimen: peripheral blood. The receptors come from a young man with acute or convalescent COVID-19.

Only one count was recorded for this clone. The CDR3 loop reads CASSSSGTGELFF. DNA of the CDR3: TGTGCCAGCAGTTCCTCAGGGACCGGGGAGCTGTTTTTT. The chain carries TRBV12-3 or TRBV12-4 and TRBJ2-2; perhaps TRBD1 as D (5 bases). This CDR3 comprises 13 residues. V shed 4 bases and J shed 5 bases, with 8 bases lying between them.

The chain employs TRBV6-1 and TRBJ2-7, with D unresolved. V was trimmed by 2 bases and J by 3 bases, leaving 14 bases between them. This CDR3 spans 15 amino acids. Germline V gives CDR1 MNHNS, CDR2 SASEGT. In DNA, the CDR3 is TGTGCCAGCAGTGAAAGAGAGTTTCCTATCTACGAGCAGTACTTC. Protein product: CASSEREFPIYEQYF.

The rearrangement uses TRBV30 and TRBJ1-2; D might be TRBD1 (6 bases). CDR3 length: 12 amino acids. The germline V and J ends were trimmed by 5 bases and 7 bases, with 14 bases remaining between them. Germline loops: CDR1 GTSNPN, CDR2 SVGIG (reference sequence). The CDR3 sequence: CAWPRGAGGYTF. As DNA, the CDR3 is TGTGCCTGGCCCCGGGGGGCAGGTGGCTACACCTTC.

The V call is TRBV11-2, the J call TRBJ2-7; D is perhaps TRBD2 (6 bases). Germline-derived CDR1 and CDR2 are SGHAT and FQNNGV. Trimming removed 4 bases at V and 3 bases at J, with 16 bases between. CDR3 length: 15 amino acids. CDR3 region: CASSSSGGAHYEQYF. The CDR3, as DNA: TGTGCCAGCAGCTCCTCTGGCGGGGCGCACTACGAGCAGTACTTC.

This clone was seen just once. CDR3 nucleotide sequence: TGTGCCAGCAGCAAGCATCGGACCGGGACTAGCTATTCTTACGAGCAGTACTTC. Translating gives CASSKHRTGTSYSYEQYF. The chain links TRBV7-9 to TRBJ2-7, with 9 bases matching TRBD2. CDR1 is SEHNR, CDR2 FQNEAQ, per germline (reference sequence). Trimming at V came to 5 bases and at J to 4 bases, leaving 18 bases not matched to a gene. This CDR3 is built from 18 residues.

The chain recombines TRBV6-6 with TRBJ1-2; 8 bases are a match to TRBD1. V lost 5 bases, J lost 4 bases, and 9 bases stayed unmatched. The germline V gene has CDR1 MNHNY and CDR2 SVGAGI (reference sequence). The CDR3 sequence is 15 residues long. CDR3 protein: CASSHVAGGSYGYTF. In nucleotides, the CDR3 is TGTGCCAGCAGTCACGTGGCAGGGGGCAGCTATGGCTACACCTTC.

V and J are TRBV28 and TRBJ1-2; TRBD1 is a possible D gene (5 bases). CDR1 MDHEN and CDR2 SYDVKM come from the germline V gene. V was trimmed by 3 bases and J by 7 bases, leaving 12 bases between them. This CDR3 has 13 residues. The CDR3 loop is CASSLTQGGGYTF. Written as DNA, the CDR3 is TGTGCCAGCAGTTTGACCCAGGGTGGTGGCTACACCTTC.

The rearrangement links TRBV9 to TRBJ1-2; perhaps TRBD1 as D (5 bases). The germline gives CDR1 SGDLS, CDR2 YYNGEE. Deletions cut 1 base from V and 3 bases from J, with 10 bases between. The CDR3 is made up of 14 amino acids. The CDR3 bases are TGTGCCAGCAGCGTATTAGACAGCGACTATGGCTACACCTTC. It codes for CASSVLDSDYGYTF.

The rearrangement joins TRBV12-5 to TRBJ1-1; perhaps TRBD1 as D (6 bases). Germline loops: CDR1 LGHNT, CDR2 FRNRAP. This CDR3 region has 14 residues. V was shortened by 4 bases and J by 1 base, with 10 bases between the two germline ends. The CDR3 sequence: CASGYPDRNTEAFF. Written as DNA, the CDR3 is TGTGCTAGTGGTTATCCGGACAGGAACACTGAAGCTTTCTTT.

V usage is TRBV9 and J usage is TRBJ2-5; D possibly corresponds to TRBD1 (5 bases). There are 12 residues in the CDR3. Looked up from germline, CDR1 is SGDLS and CDR2 is YYNGEE. V was shortened by 3 bases and J by 4 bases, with 7 bases between the two germline ends. The CDR3 DNA sequence: TGTGCCAGCAGCGGGGGCGGAGAGACCCAGTACTTC. It yields the protein CASSGGGETQYF.

This clone was observed a single time. The chain employs TRBV6-5 and TRBJ1-4; 7 bases are shared with TRBD1. Germline V gene lookup returns CDR1 MNHEY and CDR2 SVGAGI. The CDR3 length is 14 residues. Trimming cost V 0 bases and J 5 bases; bases outside gene matches: 0. DNA for the CDR3: TGTGCCAGCAGTTACTCACAGGGGAATGAAAAACTGTTTTTT. It translates to CASSYSQGNEKLFF.

The chain uses TRBV28 and TRBJ2-5; TRBD2 might be the D (6 bases). Germline lookup yields CDR1 MDHEN and CDR2 SYDVKM. Trimming removed 6 bases from V and 13 bases from J, with 24 bases in between. CDR3 length equals 14 residues. The CDR3 coding sequence is TGTGCCAGCAGCATCGTGGGATGGGGGGAGCAGTTGTACTTC. Translation gives CASSIVGWGEQLYF.

The chain employs TRBV27 and TRBJ1-6; D possibly corresponds to TRBD1 (5 bases). The CDR3 runs to 15 residues. CDR1 and CDR2 from the germline V gene are MNHEY and SMNVEV (reference sequence). The V end was cut by 5 bases, the J end by 7 bases, with 15 bases between. Here the CDR3 reads CASSLGQGKNSPLHF. The CDR3 DNA reads TGTGCCAGCAGTCTGGGCCAGGGAAAAAATTCACCCCTCCACTTT.

The chain couples TRBV6-9 to TRBJ1-2; 8 positions agree with TRBD1. The CDR3 has 15 amino acids. Germline lookup yields CDR1 MNHGY and CDR2 SVAAGI. Trimming took 1 base from V and 6 from J; bases not matched to a gene: 7. CDR3 residues: CASSYYRGQDNGYTF. Written as DNA, the CDR3 is TGTGCCAGCAGTTATTATAGGGGACAGGACAATGGCTACACCTTC.

V usage is TRBV19 and J usage is TRBJ1-5, with unresolved D. Per germline, CDR1 LNHDA and CDR2 SQIVND (reference sequence). This CDR3 has 15 residues. Trimming removed 7 bases from V and 3 bases from J, with 16 bases in between. DNA of the CDR3: TGTGCCAGTACTCAATGGGCGGGAGACAATCAGCCCCAGCATTTT. It encodes CASTQWAGDNQPQHF.

This clone was seen a few times. V usage is TRBV30 and J usage is TRBJ1-1, with 8 bases aligning to TRBD1. V lost 1 base, J lost 1 base, and 8 bases stayed unmatched. The CDR3 extends over 16 amino acids. Germline V CDR1 and CDR2: GTSNPN, SVGIG (reference sequence). The CDR3 loop reads CAWSGSMTGANTEAFF. In nucleotides, the CDR3 is TGTGCCTGGAGTGGCAGTATGACAGGGGCGAACACTGAAGCTTTCTTT.

The rearrangement links TRBV4-2 to TRBJ1-6, with a weak D call TRBD1 (6 bases). V dropped 0 bases and J dropped 10 bases, with 19 bases sitting between them. The CDR3 sequence is 17 residues long. The germline V gene has CDR1 LGHNA and CDR2 YNFKEQ. The CDR3 DNA is TGTGCCAGCAGCCAAGATAGGGGGGGGTCCCCGAACTCACCCCTCCACTTT. Translated: CASSQDRGGSPNSPLHF.

This chain joins TRBV28 and TRBJ2-3; 7 positions match TRBD2. Germline CDR1 is MDHEN and CDR2 is SYDVKM. The CDR3 extends over 15 amino acids. With 3 bases clipped from V and 4 bases from J, the junction kept 7 bases outside the gene matches. CDR3 amino acids: CASSFSGIRSDTQYF. The DNA for the CDR3 is TGTGCCAGCAGTTTCAGCGGGATCCGCTCAGATACGCAGTATTTT.

The gene calls are TRBV2 and TRBJ1-3; the D is unclear. Germline V gene sequence: CDR1 SNHLY, CDR2 FYNNEI. V was shortened by 1 base and J by 1 base, with 8 bases between the two germline ends. The length of the CDR3 is 15 residues. The CDR3 DNA follows: TGTGCCAGCAGTGAAGTGAGGGTTTCTGGAAACACCATATATTTT. As protein: CASSEVRVSGNTIYF.